This T cell receptor (beta chain) was recovered during a study of shared clonotypes between healthy human individuals. The sample holds one count of this clone. Sequencing was performed with immunoSEQ multiplex PCR; in TCRdb, only in-frame clones are kept and a portion is missing. The data contain 520,000 or so clones, 79% of them singletons. The CDR3 has 15 amino acids. Trimming pared 2 bases from V and 6 bases from J, leaving 16 bases between. Germline CDR1 is SGHAT and CDR2 is FQNNGV. The specimen was PBMCs. J is TRBJ1-1 and V is TRBV11-2; a possible D gene is TRBD1 (5 bases). The source is a woman aged 40 to 50 in good health. Some clones in this sample may be carry-over from other donors' samples. Here the CDR3 DNA reads TGTGCCAGCAGCTTACGGAGGGCCCTGGGGGCTGAAGCTTTCTTT. This translates into CASSLRRALGAEAFF.